This entry lists 29 T cell receptor beta chains sequenced from one sample in a study of cytomegalovirus exposure and HLA in healthy donors. The PCR ran on 60 Vbeta and 13 Jbeta primers. Some clones are missing from TCRdb's copy, which holds only in-frame ones; the method was immunoSEQ multiplex PCR. The sample comprises about 190,000 clones, over 60% of which are singletons, and less than 2.5% rests with the top ten. Sample: PBMCs. The receptor source for this set is a woman aged 25 to 39 in good health and CMV-seropositive.

The chain employs TRBV5-1 and TRBJ1-2; a possible D gene is TRBD1 (6 bases). The germline gives CDR1 SGHRS, CDR2 YFSETQ. The V and J ends lost 2 bases and 10 bases respectively, with 15 bases between them. This CDR3 has 13 residues. Here the CDR3 reads CASSLTGKRNYTF. The CDR3 DNA reads TGCGCCAGCAGCTTAACAGGGAAACGAAACTACACCTTC. Filled out from reference TRBV5-1 and TRBJ1-2, the complete variable domain reads KAGVTQTPRYLIKTRGQQVTLSCSPISGHRSVSWYQQTPGQGLQFLFEYFSETQRNKGNFPGRFSGRQFSNSRSEMNVSTLELGDSALYLCASSLTGKRNYTFGSGTRLTVV.

CDR3 nucleotide sequence: TGTGCCAGCACGGGATTTCAGGGGGCCGATGAGCAGTTCTTC. Translation: CASTGFQGADEQFF. The chain links TRBV2 to TRBJ2-1; 8 bases line up with TRBD1. V was clipped by 7 bases and J by 8 bases; unmatched bases: 10. The CDR3 contains 14 residues. In germline, CDR1 is SNHLY, CDR2 FYNNEI.

The rearrangement uses TRBV19 and TRBJ1-1; D is perhaps TRBD1 (6 bases). Deletions cut 10 bases from V and 7 bases from J, with 16 bases between. Germline V lookup: CDR1 LNHDA, CDR2 SQIVND (reference sequence). This CDR3 spans 12 amino acids. This CDR3 is CATVGHGIEAFF. The DNA for the CDR3 is TGTGCCACCGTGGGACACGGGATTGAAGCTTTCTTT.

This sequence joins TRBV2 and TRBJ2-7, with D unresolved. Trimming removed 7 bases at V and 2 bases at J, with 18 bases between. The CDR3 extends over 15 amino acids. CDR1 and CDR2 from the germline V gene are SNHLY and FYNNEI. The CDR3 reads CASNPQVTLTYEQYF. CDR3 DNA sequence: TGTGCCAGCAACCCCCAGGTCACTCTAACCTACGAGCAGTACTTC.

The genes are TRBV27 and TRBJ2-7, with 8 bases matching TRBD2. Germline V gives CDR1 MNHEY, CDR2 SMNVEV (reference sequence). The CDR3 loop spans 14 amino acids. V lost 9 bases to trimming and J lost 2 bases; unmatched junction nucleotides: 9. In DNA form, the CDR3 reads TGTGCCAGGACGATCCGTAGCGGGACCTACGAGCAGTACTTC. Protein product: CARTIRSGTYEQYF.

The J gene is TRBJ1-1, the V gene TRBV4-3, with D unresolved. The CDR3 covers 14 residues. Germline values: CDR1 LGHNA, CDR2 YSLEER. Deletions cut 2 bases from V and 2 bases from J, with 9 bases between. Here the CDR3 reads CASSQWPGNTEAFF. The CDR3 bases are TGCGCCAGCAGCCAATGGCCAGGAAACACTGAAGCTTTCTTT.

This clone was detected once. The V call is TRBV5-1, the J call TRBJ1-1, with D maybe TRBD1 (5 bases). The V end lost 4 bases, the J end lost 0 bases, and 13 bases lay between the germline ends. The CDR3 length is 15 residues. Germline loops: CDR1 SGHRS, CDR2 YFSETQ. The CDR3 DNA is TGCGCCAGCAGCGAAACGACAGATATGAACACTGAAGCTTTCTTT. Protein product: CASSETTDMNTEAFF.

The V call is TRBV19, the J call TRBJ1-1; D is unresolved. The V end was cut by 3 bases, the J end by 3 bases, with 11 bases between. The CDR3 has 14 residues. Germline assignment: CDR1 LNHDA and CDR2 SQIVND (reference sequence). This CDR3 reads CASSIKVGDTEAFF. DNA of the CDR3: TGTGCCAGTAGTATTAAGGTCGGAGACACTGAAGCTTTCTTT.

The chain has TRBV5-5 and TRBJ1-2; TRBD1 matches at 8 bases. The V gene end was trimmed by 3 bases and the J gene end by 8 bases; junction bases not matched to a gene: 12. The CDR3 loop spans 15 amino acids. Germline CDR1 SGHKS, CDR2 YYEKEE (reference sequence). Here the CDR3 reads CASSSGQGQVRGYTF. The CDR3 bases are TGTGCCAGCAGCTCCGGACAGGGACAGGTGAGAGGCTACACCTTC. Complete variable domain (other parts from reference TRBV5-5 and TRBJ1-2): DAGVTQSPTHLIKTRGQQVTLRCSPISGHKSVSWYQQVLGQGPQFIFQYYEKEERGRGNFPDRFSARQFPNYSSELNVNALLLGDSALYLCASSSGQGQVRGYTFGSGTRLTVV.

CDR3 residues: CASSLPLPGGGRGEQFF. The CDR3 coding sequence is TGTGCCAGCAGCTTACCCCTCCCTGGCGGGGGGAGAGGTGAGCAGTTCTTC. V and J are TRBV5-4 and TRBJ2-1; 8 nucleotides line up with TRBD2. V trimming: 2 bases; J trimming: 9 bases; junction bases outside the gene matches: 16. This CDR3 is built from 17 residues. Per the germline V gene, CDR1 is SGHNT and CDR2 is YYREEE (reference sequence). Full variable domain (outside the CDR3, taken from reference TRBV5-4 and TRBJ2-1): ETGVTQSPTHLIKTRGQQVTLRCSSQSGHNTVSWYQQALGQGPQFIFQYYREEENGRGNFPPRFSGLQFPNYSSELNVNALELDDSALYLCASSLPLPGGGRGEQFFGPGTRLTVL.

V and J are TRBV6-1 and TRBJ2-1, with 11 bases identical to TRBD1. The germline V gene encodes CDR1 MNHNS and CDR2 SASEGT. CDR3 length equals 15 residues. Trimming at V came to 6 bases and at J to 8 bases, leaving 9 bases not matched to a gene. The CDR3 is CASRRTGGAFDEQFF. Here the CDR3 DNA reads TGTGCCAGCAGAAGGACAGGGGGCGCTTTTGATGAGCAGTTCTTC.

The V call is TRBV6-6, the J call TRBJ2-1, with D unresolved. Germline CDR1 is MNHNY and CDR2 is SVGAGI (reference sequence). V gave up 6 bases and J gave up 4 bases, with 10 bases separating them. The CDR3 has 13 residues. CDR3 coding DNA: TGTGCCAGCAGCCAGAAAAATTACAATGAGCAGTTCTTC. It is translated as CASSQKNYNEQFF.

The rearrangement links TRBV30 to TRBJ2-1; TRBD2 matches at 9 bases. CDR1 and CDR2 from the germline V gene are GTSNPN and SVGIG (reference sequence). Losses at the gene ends were 4 bases for V and 6 bases for J; bases not matched to a gene: 10. The CDR3 has 15 amino acids. CDR3 bases: TGTGCCTGGAATTTATTAGCGGGAGATTCCAATGAGCAGTTCTTC. Protein product: CAWNLLAGDSNEQFF.

The table lists this clone with a count of one. The V and J genes are TRBV7-2 and TRBJ2-3; no firm D call. Germline CDR1 SGHTA, CDR2 FQGNSA. This CDR3 has 14 residues. V lost 7 bases and J 3 bases, leaving 14 bases between the germline ends. The CDR3 reads CASNPRRVTDTQYF. CDR3 bases: TGTGCCAGCAACCCCCGCCGGGTTACAGATACGCAGTATTTT.

This sequence joins TRBV30 and TRBJ1-6; 10 bases fit TRBD1. The CDR3 sequence is 15 residues long. Per the germline V gene, CDR1 is GTSNPN and CDR2 is SVGIG (reference sequence). Trimming took 8 bases from V and 6 from J; bases not matched to a gene: 10. CDR3: CAGSRDRGSNSPLHF. In DNA, the CDR3 is TGTGCCGGTTCCCGGGACAGGGGCAGTAATTCACCCCTCCACTTT.

The genes are TRBV29-1 and TRBJ2-1, with D maybe TRBD1 (6 bases). This CDR3 comprises 14 residues. Trimming removed 7 bases from V and 4 bases from J, with 17 bases in between. Germline lookup yields CDR1 SQVTM and CDR2 ANQGSEA. CDR3 region: CSAVGDIQYNEQFF. CDR3 nucleotide sequence: TGCAGCGCTGTAGGGGACATCCAATACAATGAGCAGTTCTTC.

The J gene is TRBJ2-1, the V gene TRBV2; TRBD2 matches at 12 bases. The CDR3 contains 16 residues. V was pared by 6 bases and J by 3 bases, with 6 bases of the junction left unmatched. Germline CDR1 and CDR2: SNHLY and FYNNEI. For the CDR3, the DNA is TGTGCCAGCAGAGCTAGGACTAGCGGGATCTACAATGAGCAGTTCTTC. Its protein product is CASRARTSGIYNEQFF.

This clone appeared a single time. V usage is TRBV21-1 and J usage is TRBJ2-3; no DNA check was done on the table's D call, TRBD2. TRBV21-1 is a known pseudogene. This CDR3 spans 13 amino acids. CDR3 sequence reads: CAVRCGRIDTQYF. CDR3 in DNA: TGTGCCGTACGGTGCGGGAGGATAGATACGCAGTATTTT.

This chain connects TRBV7-2 to TRBJ1-2; TRBD1 might be the D (5 bases). The length of the CDR3 is 14 residues. Deletions cut 3 bases from V and 0 bases from J, with 8 bases between. Germline V gene lookup returns CDR1 SGHTA and CDR2 FQGNSA. CDR3 sequence (DNA): TGTGCCAGCAGCTTGGGGGGTGCTAACTATGGCTACACCTTC. This gives the protein CASSLGGANYGYTF.

The chain couples TRBV28 to TRBJ2-1; 8 bases fit TRBD1. Looked up from germline, CDR1 is MDHEN and CDR2 is SYDVKM. The CDR3 totals 16 residues. Trimming cost V 6 bases and J 1 base; bases outside gene matches: 8. CDR3 DNA: TGTGCCAGCAGACGCCCCGGGACAGGATCCTACAATGAGCAGTTCTTC. It is translated as CASRRPGTGSYNEQFF.

This chain joins TRBV5-6 and TRBJ1-2; D is unclear. This CDR3 is built from 14 residues. Germline CDR1 SGHDT, CDR2 YYEEEE. Trimming took 0 bases from V and 1 from J, leaving 7 bases between them. The CDR3 loop reads CASSLGARNYGYTF. Here the CDR3 DNA reads TGTGCCAGCAGCTTGGGGGCCCGTAACTATGGCTACACCTTC.

The J gene is TRBJ2-1, the V gene TRBV7-3, with 12 bases lining up with TRBD2. V shed 4 bases and J 1 base; nucleotides not matched to a gene: 5. Germline-derived CDR1 and CDR2 are SGHTA and FQGTGA. This CDR3 is built from 17 residues. The CDR3 protein is CASSSSGGAGSYNEQFF. The CDR3 nucleotides are TGTGCCAGCAGCTCTAGCGGGGGGGCCGGTTCCTACAATGAGCAGTTCTTC. The full variable domain, in which reference TRBV7-3 and TRBJ2-1 provide the parts outside the CDR3, is GAGVSQTPSNKVTEKGKYVELRCDPISGHTALYWYRQSLGQGPEFLIYFQGTGAADDSGLPNDRFFAVRPEGSVSTLKIQRTERGDSAVYLCASSSSGGAGSYNEQFFGPGTRLTVL.

This clone was counted only a few times. The rearrangement uses TRBV5-1 and TRBJ2-5; a weak D match, TRBD1 (6 bases). The J call is uncertain, as TRBJ2-7 better fits the DNA end. This CDR3 has 15 amino acids. CDR1 is SGHRS, CDR2 YFSETQ, per germline. As DNA, the CDR3 is TGCGCCAGCACAAGCAGGTGGGGGCCTACCTACGAGCAGTACTTC. Its protein product is CASTSRWGPTYEQYF.

This clone was detected only a few times. The rearrangement uses TRBV6-4 and TRBJ2-3; 11 bases map to TRBD2. V trimming: 5 bases; J trimming: 0 bases; junction bases outside the gene matches: 4. The CDR3 has 16 amino acids. CDR1 is MRHNA and CDR2 is SNTAGT in the germline V gene. The CDR3 region is CASSPTSGESTDTQYF. In DNA form, the CDR3 reads TGTGCCAGCAGTCCGACTAGCGGGGAGAGCACAGATACGCAGTATTTT.

This chain uses TRBV25-1 with TRBJ1-1; 9 bases fit TRBD1. Germline CDR1 MGHDK, CDR2 SYGVNS. The CDR3 totals 15 residues. The V gene end was trimmed by 3 bases and the J gene end by 5 bases; junction bases not matched to a gene: 7. In DNA, the CDR3 is TGTGCCAGCAGTGAGCGCCGGACAGGGGAGACTGAAGCTTTCTTT. Its protein is CASSERRTGETEAFF.

The chain has TRBV6-1 and TRBJ1-4, with no clear D. V shed 4 bases and J shed 3 bases, with 15 bases lying between them. The CDR3 length is 16 residues. Germline values: CDR1 MNHNS, CDR2 SASEGT. The chain's CDR3 is CASSGAEGRANEKLFF. The CDR3, as DNA: TGTGCCAGCAGTGGGGCTGAGGGTAGAGCTAATGAAAAACTGTTTTTT.

The chain recombines TRBV7-3 with TRBJ2-1, with D possibly matching TRBD2 (6 bases). The V and J ends lost 5 bases and 10 bases respectively, with 15 bases between them. CDR3 size: 13 residues. Germline V gene sequence: CDR1 SGHTA, CDR2 FQGTGA. This chain's CDR3 is CASSPFPGGEQFF. DNA of the CDR3: TGTGCCAGCAGCCCATTCCCAGGAGGGGAGCAGTTCTTC. The variable domain in full, with the rest retrieved from reference TRBV7-3 and TRBJ2-1, is GAGVSQTPSNKVTEKGKYVELRCDPISGHTALYWYRQSLGQGPEFLIYFQGTGAADDSGLPNDRFFAVRPEGSVSTLKIQRTERGDSAVYLCASSPFPGGEQFFGPGTRLTVL.

V and J are TRBV28 and TRBJ1-2; 7 nucleotides line up with TRBD1. Losses at the gene ends were 5 bases for V and 7 bases for J; bases not matched to a gene: 7. The CDR3 runs to 13 residues. The germline CDR1 and CDR2 sequences are MDHEN and SYDVKM. The CDR3 DNA reads TGTGCCAGCAGTCTTCAACAGGGGTTTGGCTACACCTTC. It specifies CASSLQQGFGYTF.

This chain joins TRBV5-6 and TRBJ2-1, with TRBD1 matching over 9 bases. The V segment lost 4 bases and the J segment 5 bases; nucleotides outside the gene matches: 10. CDR1 and CDR2 (germline): SGHDT, YYEEEE. This CDR3 spans 16 amino acids. In DNA, the CDR3 is TGTGCCAGCAGCCCGCAGGACAGGGGTCTGAACAATGAGCAGTTCTTC. Its translation is CASSPQDRGLNNEQFF.